These T cell receptor beta chains were read from a single sample in a study of cytomegalovirus exposure and HLA in healthy donors. The table came from immunoSEQ multiplex PCR; TCRdb's copy has only in-frame clones and leaves some out. Here the sample spans roughly 43,000 clones, around 60% being singletons. Sequenced sample: PBMCs. The receptors come from a human donor in good health. Each CDR3 is given with its conserved first and last residue. The D gene is left open where the match is weak. Size is omitted from some rows. Given values are once, few, many or a class for expanded clones.

V gene	D gene	J gene	clone size	CDR3 protein	CDR3 DNA
TRBV19	TRBD1	TRBJ1-6	-	CASSTGTGYNSPLHF	TGTGCCAGTAGTACCGGGACAGGGTATAATTCACCCCTCCACTTT
TRBV27	TRBD1	TRBJ2-7	-	CASSSKTGSEQYF	TGTGCCAGCAGTTCAAAGACAGGGTCCGAGCAGTACTTC
TRBV5-1	TRBD1	TRBJ2-1	-	CASNRDSRSRWFF	TGCGCCAGCAACCGGGACAGTCGATCCCGGTGGTTCTTC
TRBV2	-	TRBJ1-1	-	CASLSNLNTEAFF	TGTGCCAGCTTAAGCAACTTGAACACTGAAGCTTTCTTT
TRBV5-5	-	TRBJ2-7	few	CASSLLDGPYEQYF	TGTGCCAGCAGCTTACTAGACGGACCCTACGAGCAGTACTTC
TRBV28	TRBD2	TRBJ2-1	-	CASSFELAGANNEQFF	TGTGCCAGCAGTTTCGAACTAGCGGGGGCTAACAATGAGCAGTTCTTC
TRBV7-7	TRBD1	TRBJ1-1	once	CASSLEGQGNTEAFF	TGTGCTAGCAGCTTGGAGGGACAGGGGAACACTGAAGCTTTCTTT
TRBV5-4	-	TRBJ2-2	-	CASSLAAGNTGELFF	TGTGCCAGCAGCTTGGCCGCAGGCAACACCGGGGAGCTGTTTTTT
TRBV28	-	TRBJ2-5	-	CASSQPGGLETQYF	TGTGCCAGCAGTCAACCAGGAGGGTTAGAGACCCAGTACTTC
TRBV29-1	-	TRBJ2-1	once	CSVKGGGQAYNEQFF	TGCAGCGTGAAAGGGGGGGGACAGGCCTACAATGAGCAGTTCTTC
TRBV30	-	TRBJ1-2	-	CAWSQGVGYTF	TGTGCCTGGAGCCAGGGCGTTGGCTACACCTTC
TRBV7-9	-	TRBJ1-3	-	CASSLMSTLGNTIYF	TGTGCCAGCAGCTTGATGTCCACGCTAGGAAACACCATATATTTT
TRBV30	-	TRBJ1-5	-	CAWSFDRNQPQHF	TGTGCCTGGAGTTTTGACAGGAATCAGCCCCAGCATTTT
TRBV4-1	TRBD1	TRBJ2-7	-	CASSQRTGLYEQYF	TGCGCCAGCAGCCAGAGGACAGGGTTGTACGAGCAGTACTTC
TRBV4-3	-	TRBJ1-2	-	CASSQDPTAGLYGYTF	TGCGCCAGCAGCCAAGATCCAACGGCAGGTTTATATGGCTACACCTTC
TRBV9	-	TRBJ2-7	-	CASSVAPVSSYEQYF	TGTGCCAGCAGCGTAGCTCCGGTAAGCTCCTACGAGCAGTACTTC
TRBV28	TRBD1	TRBJ2-3	once	CASGPGQYTDTQYF	TGTGCCAGCGGACCGGGACAGTACACAGATACGCAGTATTTT
TRBV7-9	TRBD1	TRBJ2-7	few	CASSFDRGPIVKYF	TGTGCCAGCAGCTTCGACAGGGGACCCATCGTAAAATACTTC
TRBV12-5	-	TRBJ1-1	-	CASGFGVMRGAEAFF	TGTGCTAGTGGTTTCGGTGTGATGCGGGGAGCTGAAGCTTTCTTT
TRBV19	TRBD1	TRBJ1-5	-	CASTIIGTGNNQPQHF	TGTGCCAGTACTATAATAGGGACAGGAAACAATCAGCCCCAGCATTTT
TRBV5-4	-	TRBJ1-2	-	CASSLDRRDYTF	TGTGCCAGCAGCTTGGACAGGCGGGACTACACCTTC
TRBV6-5	TRBD1	TRBJ1-2	-	CASSTRDRPNYGYTF	TGTGCCAGCAGTACCCGGGACAGGCCTAACTATGGCTACACCTTC
TRBV5-1	-	TRBJ2-3	-	CASLLSAGSDTQYF	TGCGCCAGCCTGCTCTCGGCAGGGTCGGATACGCAGTATTTT
TRBV27	TRBD1	TRBJ2-7	few	CGESRTGGETIYEQYF	TGCGGGGAGAGTCGGACAGGGGGCGAGACTATATACGAGCAGTACTTC
TRBV2	-	TRBJ2-7	-	CASSVNYEQYF	TGTGCCAGCAGTGTAAACTACGAGCAGTACTTC
TRBV5-1	-	TRBJ1-2	-	CASSFTSGDGYTF	TGCGCCAGCAGCTTCACCTCGGGTGATGGCTACACCTTC
TRBV5-1	TRBD1	TRBJ2-1	-	CASSLDRGYNEQFF	TGCGCCAGCAGCTTAGACAGGGGGTACAATGAGCAGTTCTTC
TRBV16	-	TRBJ1-5	-	CASSHSGNQPQHF	TGTGCCAGCAGCCATTCAGGGAATCAGCCCCAGCATTTT
TRBV25-1	-	TRBJ1-3	-	CASSEYLGAGNTIYF	TGTGCCAGCAGTGAATATCTCGGGGCTGGAAACACCATATATTTT
TRBV28	-	TRBJ1-2	few	CASSLAGRQGGYTF	TGTGCCAGCAGTTTAGCGGGACGCCAGGGAGGCTACACCTTC
TRBV6-6	TRBD1	TRBJ1-5	once	CASSTTGFDQPQHF	TGTGCCAGCAGCACGACAGGGTTCGATCAGCCCCAGCATTTT
TRBV6-5	-	TRBJ1-2	few	CASRVPNTAGYTF	TGTGCCAGCAGGGTCCCAAACACAGCCGGCTACACCTTC
TRBV14	TRBD1	TRBJ1-1	-	CASGQGYTEAFF	TGTGCCAGCGGACAGGGATACACTGAAGCTTTCTTT
TRBV30	TRBD1	TRBJ1-1	-	CAWITGGGTEAFF	TGTGCCTGGATTACAGGGGGTGGCACTGAAGCTTTCTTT
TRBV19	-	TRBJ1-2	-	CASSRDKSYGYTF	TGTGCCAGTAGCCGGGACAAATCCTATGGCTACACCTTC
TRBV4-1	TRBD2	TRBJ2-3	few	CASSRGFGLAVDTQYF	TGCGCCAGCAGCCGTGGGTTCGGACTAGCTGTAGATACGCAGTATTTT
TRBV2	-	TRBJ1-2	-	CASTGGQIYGYTF	TGTGCCAGCACCGGGGGGCAGATCTATGGCTACACCTTC
TRBV12-5	-	TRBJ2-1	once	CASGLVMGQGNEQFF	TGTGCTAGTGGTTTGGTAATGGGGCAGGGCAATGAGCAGTTCTTC
TRBV2	TRBD1	TRBJ2-2	-	CASIGQANTGELFF	TGTGCCAGCATAGGACAGGCGAACACCGGGGAGCTGTTTTTT
TRBV7-2	-	TRBJ2-1	-	CASSYLAQSYNEQFF	TGTGCCAGCAGCTATCTAGCTCAATCCTACAATGAGCAGTTCTTC
TRBV23-1	TRBD1	TRBJ1-2	-	CASSQNRGFGGYTF	TGCGCCAGCAGTCAAAACAGGGGGTTTGGTGGCTACACCTTC
TRBV6-1	TRBD1	TRBJ1-2	-	CASSPDRDRYGYTF	TGTGCCAGCAGTCCAGACAGGGATCGCTATGGCTACACCTTC
TRBV6-5	-	TRBJ1-2	-	CASSYSFGRVWDGYTF	TGTGCCAGCAGTTACTCATTCGGCAGGGTATGGGATGGCTACACCTTC
TRBV5-1	-	TRBJ1-6	once	CASSLFETRGSPLHF	TGCGCCAGCAGCTTGTTTGAGACTAGAGGTTCACCCCTCCACTTT
TRBV29-1	TRBD2	TRBJ2-1	-	CSVEWGLAGYNEQFF	TGCAGCGTTGAATGGGGACTAGCGGGATACAATGAGCAGTTCTTC
TRBV5-1	-	TRBJ2-1	-	CASRYGSLNEQFF	TGCGCCAGCCGTTACGGGAGCTTGAATGAGCAGTTCTTC
TRBV6-5	-	TRBJ2-7	once	CASSKGQDYYEQYF	TGTGCCAGCAGTAAAGGACAGGACTACTACGAGCAGTACTTC
TRBV5-1	-	TRBJ1-6	-	CASSLEVGNSPLHF	TGCGCCAGCAGCTTGGAAGTCGGTAATTCACCCCTCCACTTT
TRBV9	-	TRBJ1-6	few	CASSTNEEPLHF	TGTGCCAGCAGCACTAACGAGGAACCCCTCCACTTT
TRBV2	-	TRBJ1-1	-	CASSVQGVAFF	TGTGCCAGCAGTGTGCAGGGCGTCGCTTTCTTT
TRBV5-1	TRBD1	TRBJ2-7	-	CASSFPGQGPEQYF	TGCGCCAGCAGCTTCCCGGGACAGGGTCCCGAGCAGTACTTC
TRBV11-3	-	TRBJ1-2	-	CASSLGGRVGYGYTF	TGTGCCAGCAGCTTAGGGGGCAGGGTCGGCTATGGCTACACCTTC
TRBV6-5	-	TRBJ1-6	-	CASNQFQRAPLHF	TGTGCCAGCAATCAGTTTCAGAGGGCACCCCTCCACTTT
TRBV4-3	-	TRBJ1-2	-	CASSSPEGGLYGYTF	TGCGCCAGCAGCTCGCCGGAAGGGGGACTATATGGCTACACCTTC
TRBV6-1	-	TRBJ2-1	-	CASSETGYNEQFF	TGTGCCAGCAGTGAGACAGGTTACAATGAGCAGTTCTTC
TRBV28	TRBD1	TRBJ1-5	-	CASSRPSFRDRNQPQHF	TGTGCCAGCAGCCGACCCTCTTTCCGGGACAGAAATCAGCCCCAGCATTTT
TRBV9	-	TRBJ1-6	-	CASSAGYNSPLHF	TGTGCCAGCAGCGCCGGCTATAATTCACCCCTCCACTTT
TRBV7-6	-	TRBJ2-5	few	CASSLAQGGWETQYF	TGTGCCAGCAGCTTAGCCCAGGGGGGTTGGGAGACCCAGTACTTC